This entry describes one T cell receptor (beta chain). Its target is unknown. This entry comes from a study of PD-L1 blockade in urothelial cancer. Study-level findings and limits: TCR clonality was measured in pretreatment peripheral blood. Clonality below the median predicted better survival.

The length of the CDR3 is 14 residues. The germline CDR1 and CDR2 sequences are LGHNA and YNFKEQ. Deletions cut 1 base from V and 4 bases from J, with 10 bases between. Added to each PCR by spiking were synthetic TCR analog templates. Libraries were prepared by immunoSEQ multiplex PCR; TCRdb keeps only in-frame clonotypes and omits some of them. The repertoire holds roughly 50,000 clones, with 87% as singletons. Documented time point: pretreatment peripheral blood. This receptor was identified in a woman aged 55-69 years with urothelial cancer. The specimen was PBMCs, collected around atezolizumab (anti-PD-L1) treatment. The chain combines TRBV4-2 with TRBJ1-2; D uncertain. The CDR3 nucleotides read TGTGCCAGCAGCCAAGTTGCAGCGATCTATGGCTACACCTTC. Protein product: CASSQVAAIYGYTF.